These 12 T cell receptor beta chains share one sample of origin, sequenced in a study of early T cells in non-severe SARS-CoV-2 infection. TCRdb re-derived calls from the 5' RACE reads in MiXCR, one entry per CDR3 protein. The sample carries nearly 55,000 distinct CDR3 sequences, roughly 7.1% recorded once. The sequenced sample was whole blood, obtained at baseline. Source of these receptors: an adult who was a healthcare worker with PCR-confirmed SARS-CoV-2 infection or an uninfected control (not recorded which).

This rearrangement joins TRBV7-9 to TRBJ1-4, with D unclear. V was clipped by 4 bases and J by 10 bases, with 13 bases between them. This CDR3 contains 13 residues. Per the germline V gene, CDR1 is SEHNR and CDR2 is FQNEAQ (reference sequence). The CDR3 protein is CASSSRWSGKLFF. DNA for the CDR3: TGTGCCAGCAGCTCACGGTGGTCTGGAAAACTGTTTTTT.

There are a few counts of this clonotype. The chain carries TRBV29-1 and TRBJ1-1; TRBD1 agrees at 7 bases. In germline, CDR1 is SQVTM, CDR2 ANQGSEA. CDR3 length: 13 amino acids. The trim removed 4 bases at V and 3 bases at J, leaving 5 bases unmatched. CDR3 residues: CSVATGEDTEAFF. CDR3 DNA sequence: TGCAGCGTTGCCACAGGGGAGGACACTGAAGCTTTCTTT.

V gene TRBV18 combines with J gene TRBJ2-7; 8 bases are a match to TRBD2. Trimming removed 6 bases from V and 6 bases from J; junction bases left unmatched: 13. The CDR3 covers 15 residues. Germline assignment: CDR1 KGHSH and CDR2 LQKENI. This CDR3 reads CASSGSGTTDTEQYF. The CDR3 DNA follows: TGTGCCAGCTCCGGTAGCGGGACAACCGATACCGAGCAGTACTTC.

This clonotype was observed at least ten times. The CDR3 reads CASSATSGPYNEQFF. CDR3 in DNA: TGTGCCAGCTCGGCGACTAGCGGGCCTTACAATGAGCAGTTCTTC. The genes are TRBV18 and TRBJ2-1, with 10 positions matching TRBD2. The junction had 6 bases not matched to a gene; V was cut back by 6 bases and J by 4 bases. This CDR3 has 15 residues. Germline V lookup: CDR1 KGHSH, CDR2 LQKENI.

This chain connects TRBV21-1 to TRBJ1-5. TRBV21-1 is an annotated pseudogene. This CDR3 spans 14 amino acids. The CDR3 sequence is CASSKLKGNQPQHF. In DNA, the CDR3 is TGTGCCAGCAGCAAGCTGAAGGGCAATCAGCCCCAGCATTTT.

This chain uses TRBV11-2 with TRBJ2-2, with 13 bases lining up with TRBD2. Looked up from germline, CDR1 is SGHAT and CDR2 is FQNNGV. The CDR3 totals 16 residues. The V gene end was trimmed by 5 bases and the J gene end by 5 bases; junction bases not matched to a gene: 5. The CDR3 region is CASSARTSGSTGELFF. CDR3 in DNA: TGTGCCAGCAGCGCTAGGACTAGCGGGAGTACCGGGGAGCTGTTTTTT. Based on the CDR3 plus reference TRBV11-2 and TRBJ2-2, the full variable domain is EAGVAQSPRYKIIEKRQSVAFWCNPISGHATLYWYQQILGQGPKLLIQFQNNGVVDDSQLPKDRFSAERLKGVDSTLKIQPAKLEDSAVYLCASSARTSGSTGELFFGEGSRLTVL.

This clonotype was seen a handful of times. The J gene is TRBJ2-7, the V gene TRBV7-2; possibly TRBD1 for D (6 bases). Deletions cut 5 bases from V and 4 bases from J, with 12 bases between. This CDR3 has 13 amino acids. Germline CDR1 is SGHTA and CDR2 is FQGNSA. The CDR3 region is CASSPDRLYEQYF. CDR3 in DNA: TGTGCCAGCAGCCCGGACAGATTATACGAGCAGTACTTC.

This clonotype occurred a few times. The chain recombines TRBV29-1 with TRBJ2-7; unclear D gene. The V gene's germline CDR1 is SQVTM and CDR2 ANQGSEA. The CDR3 is made up of 12 amino acids. Deletions cut 5 bases from V and 5 bases from J, with 13 bases between. CDR3 in amino acids: CSVSPTSNEQYF. CDR3 sequence (DNA): TGCAGCGTTAGTCCAACCAGCAACGAGCAGTACTTC.

The rearrangement uses TRBV7-3 and TRBJ2-3; 7 positions match TRBD2. This CDR3 has 17 amino acids. Germline CDR1 SGHTA, CDR2 FQGTGA. V gave up 0 bases and J gave up 5 bases; unmatched junction bases: 11. In nucleotides, the CDR3 is TGTGCCAGCAGCTTAACGGGGTGGCGGGAGTTAGGAGATACGCAGTATTTT. Translating gives CASSLTGWRELGDTQYF.

This clonotype was recorded a few times. V and J are TRBV7-3 and TRBJ2-4; 7 bases map to TRBD1. This CDR3 region has 15 residues. The J segment lost 6 bases and the V segment lost 5 bases, leaving 10 bases of the junction unmatched. Germline V CDR1 and CDR2: SGHTA, FQGTGA. CDR3 loop: CASSREGTVGNIQYF. Here the CDR3 DNA reads TGTGCCAGCAGCCGGGAAGGGACAGTCGGAAACATTCAGTACTTC.

This clonotype has a count of ten or more. This chain's CDR3 is CSAVLAYGGNEQFF. The CDR3 DNA reads as TGCAGTGCAGTCCTAGCGTACGGGGGCAATGAGCAGTTCTTC. This sequence joins TRBV20-1 and TRBJ2-1; D may be TRBD2 (6 bases). With 6 bases removed from V and 6 bases from J, the gap between germline ends came to 18 bases. The CDR3 sequence is 14 residues long. Germline V gene sequence: CDR1 DFQATT, CDR2 SNEGSKA (reference sequence).

This clonotype was counted many times. This chain joins TRBV20-1 and TRBJ2-7; the match to TRBD1 covers 7 bases. The V gene's germline CDR1 is DFQATT and CDR2 SNEGSKA (reference sequence). This CDR3 has 13 amino acids. The ends lost 3 bases at V and 4 bases at J; junction bases unmatched: 6. The CDR3 spells CSASTDRAYEQYF. CDR3 bases: TGCAGTGCTAGTACAGACAGGGCTTACGAGCAGTACTTC.